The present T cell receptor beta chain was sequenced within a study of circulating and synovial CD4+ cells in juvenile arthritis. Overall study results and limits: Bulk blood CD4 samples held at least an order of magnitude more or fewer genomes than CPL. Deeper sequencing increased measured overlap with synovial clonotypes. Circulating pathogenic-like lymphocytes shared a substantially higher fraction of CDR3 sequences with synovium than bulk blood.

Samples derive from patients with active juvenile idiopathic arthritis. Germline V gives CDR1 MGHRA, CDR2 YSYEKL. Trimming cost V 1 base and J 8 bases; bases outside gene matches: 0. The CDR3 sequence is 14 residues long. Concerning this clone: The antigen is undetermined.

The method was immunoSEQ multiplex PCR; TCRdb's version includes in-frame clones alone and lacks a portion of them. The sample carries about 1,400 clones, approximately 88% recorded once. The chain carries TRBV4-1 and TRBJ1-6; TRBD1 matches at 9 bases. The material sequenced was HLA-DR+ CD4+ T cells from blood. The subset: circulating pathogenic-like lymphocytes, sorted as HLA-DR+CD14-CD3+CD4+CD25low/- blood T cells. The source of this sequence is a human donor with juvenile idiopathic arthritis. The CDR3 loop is CASSQGQGDSPLHF. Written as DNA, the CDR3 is TGCGCCAGCAGCCAAGGACAGGGGGATTCACCCCTCCACTTT.